This TCR beta chain was recorded in a study of blood T cell repertoires in COVID-19. Overall study: In each case, the material was cDNA or gDNA derived from T cells, B-cell-depleted T cells, or PBMCs.

Individuals aged roughly 18 to 95 years were recruited from about two dozen US areas. Self-reported history from a screening survey and questionnaire set each donor's cohort. Germline V gives CDR1 SGHTA, CDR2 FQGTGA. V shed 2 bases, J shed 1 base, and the junction held 4 bases outside the gene matches. The CDR3 covers 16 residues. Original analysis: The assay estimated nucleated cells by amplifying reference gene primers. Data came from immunoSEQ multiplex PCR; TCRdb stores just in-frame clones and leaves some out. Clone size and V and J calls were adopted from that table, with D and trimming inferred from the DNA. This table holds hundreds of thousands of clones, 85% to 90% found once.

The material sequenced was PBMCs or T cells enriched from blood (not recorded which). The TCR originated in a man under 40 who had recovered from COVID-19. This chain connects TRBV7-3 to TRBJ2-3; TRBD2 agrees at 9 bases. The CDR3, as DNA: TGTGCCAGCAGCTTAGTGGCGGGAGGGGGCACAGATACGCAGTATTTT. Its translation: CASSLVAGGGTDTQYF.